These 21 T cell receptor beta chains share one sample of origin, sequenced in a study of identical twins (dated by TCRdb to the mid-2010s). Library preparation was by 5' RACE. Sequencing took place on an Illumina HiSeq 2000. TCRdb applied fastp at Q25 and MiXCR to the public reads, then kept only in-frame beta chains. A single entry per CDR3 protein holds the most common genes and DNA from its merged rows. The sample table lists roughly 1,500,000 distinct CDR3 sequences, less than 40% of them with a count of one. The leading ten clones occupy approximately 0.29% of the sample. The specimen sequenced was cord blood. These receptors all come from a newborn girl in good health.

This clonotype came up many times. V usage is TRBV5-1 and J usage is TRBJ2-5, with D perhaps TRBD1 (6 bases). Between the trimmed V and J ends, which lost 3 bases and 3 bases, there was a span of 12 bases. The CDR3 length is 14 residues. Germline V gene lookup returns CDR1 SGHRS and CDR2 YFSETQ. The CDR3 DNA reads TGCGCCAGCAGCTCACACCCAGGGGAAGAGACCCAGTACTTC. Translating gives CASSSHPGEETQYF.

A few counts support this clonotype. This sequence joins TRBV27 and TRBJ2-5, with D possibly matching TRBD2 (7 bases). The germline CDR1 and CDR2 sequences are MNHEY and SMNVEV (reference sequence). The CDR3 is 15 residues long. Trimming took 3 bases from V and 7 from J, leaving 18 bases between them. The CDR3 nucleotides are TGTGCCAGCAGTTTGAGGGAGGGGGAGAGGGGGACCCAGTACTTC. Protein sequence: CASSLREGERGTQYF.

This rearrangement joins TRBV12-3 or TRBV12-4 to TRBJ2-3, with TRBD2 matching over 8 bases. The CDR3 runs to 16 residues. V shed 5 bases and J 0 bases; nucleotides not matched to a gene: 7. This CDR3 reads CASSLPGLESTDTQYF. Here the CDR3 DNA reads TGTGCCAGCAGTCTTCCGGGACTAGAAAGCACAGATACGCAGTATTTT.

The chain joins TRBV28 to TRBJ2-1, with 9 nucleotides matching TRBD2. Looked up from germline, CDR1 is MDHEN and CDR2 is SYDVKM. CDR3 length: 16 residues. Unmatched junction bases numbered 7, after V lost 3 bases and J lost 4 bases. The DNA for the CDR3 is TGTGCCAGCAGTTTCGGGGCTAGCGGGGATTACAATGAGCAGTTCTTC. Protein sequence: CASSFGASGDYNEQFF.

As DNA, the CDR3 is TGTGCCAGCAGCTTTTTCACCTCGCTTCGGGAGCAGTACTTC. As protein: CASSFFTSLREQYF. This chain connects TRBV5-8 to TRBJ2-7; D remains ambiguous. The CDR3 sequence is 14 residues long. Trimming stripped 2 bases from V and 7 bases from J, with 16 bases between. Germline V gives CDR1 SGHTS, CDR2 YDEGEE.

This clonotype was detected only a few times. The chain joins TRBV4-1 to TRBJ2-1; D gene uncertain. The CDR3 is made up of 12 amino acids. Germline assignment: CDR1 MGHRA and CDR2 YSYEKL. V lost 2 bases to trimming and J lost 6 bases, with 5 bases between them. CDR3 sequence reads: CASSQNSNEQFF. As DNA, the CDR3 is TGCGCCAGCAGCCAAAATAGCAATGAGCAGTTCTTC.

This chain uses TRBV12-3 or TRBV12-4 with TRBJ2-3; D ambiguous. V was trimmed by 6 bases and J by 4 bases, leaving 14 bases between them. The CDR3 totals 14 residues. The CDR3 DNA reads as TGTGCCAGCAGCCATAGAACAAGGGCAGATACGCAGTATTTT. Encoded protein: CASSHRTRADTQYF.

The genes are TRBV12-3 or TRBV12-4 and TRBJ2-2; 9 bases are shared with TRBD2. This CDR3 region has 16 residues. V shed 6 bases and J 2 bases; nucleotides not matched to a gene: 7. The CDR3, as DNA: TGTGCCAGCAGACACGGACTAGCGCAAAACACCGGGGAGCTGTTTTTT. It encodes CASRHGLAQNTGELFF.

The chain links TRBV10-3 to TRBJ2-7; D might be TRBD1 or TRBD2, each matching 6 bases. This CDR3 is 18 amino acids long. Trimming shortened V by 2 bases and J by 7 bases, and 27 bases separated the two germline ends. Germline V gene sequence: CDR1 ENHRY, CDR2 SYGVKD. The CDR3 protein is CAISEAQGLALGYNEQYF. Here the CDR3 DNA reads TGTGCCATCAGTGAGGCCCAGGGGCTAGCGCTCGGCTACAATGAGCAGTACTTC.

The chain combines TRBV10-3 with TRBJ1-5, with D hard to call. The CDR3 is 14 residues long. The V and J ends lost 3 bases and 6 bases respectively, with 12 bases between them. The germline CDR1 and CDR2 sequences are ENHRY and SYGVKD. As DNA, the CDR3 is TGTGCCATCAGTGATTTTCAGTCAAGTCAGCCCCAGCATTTT. The encoded protein is CAISDFQSSQPQHF.

This chain links TRBV4-1 with TRBJ2-7, with D unclear. The germline gives CDR1 MGHRA, CDR2 YSYEKL. CDR3 length: 18 residues. V gave up 3 bases and J gave up 2 bases, with 23 bases separating them. The CDR3 protein is CASSHLTSPPGETYEQYF. The CDR3 nucleotides read TGCGCCAGCAGCCACCTCACCTCTCCCCCCGGTGAAACCTACGAGCAGTACTTC.

V and J are TRBV4-1 and TRBJ1-1; D is unresolved. Trimming removed 1 base from V and 4 bases from J, with 10 bases in between. From germline, CDR1 is MGHRA and CDR2 YSYEKL. The CDR3 extends over 14 amino acids. CDR3 sequence: CASSQGSGPTEAFF. CDR3 DNA sequence: TGCGCCAGCAGCCAAGGCTCAGGACCCACTGAAGCTTTCTTT.

This clonotype occurred a few times. A single base separates this from a much larger clone, so it may be a read error. J is TRBJ2-1 and V is TRBV20-1, with 8 positions matching TRBD2. The end of the DNA is better explained by TRBJ2-7, so the J call may be wrong. The CDR3 is 14 residues long. Per the germline V gene, CDR1 is DFQATT and CDR2 is SNEGSKA (reference sequence). CDR3 nucleotides: TGCAGTGCTAGACTAGCGGGCTCCTACAATGAGCAGTACTTC. This encodes CSARLAGSYNEQYF.

The CDR3 DNA follows: TGTGCCAGCAGTCCACAGGATTCAGGAGAAGAGACCCAGTACTTC. Translation gives CASSPQDSGEETQYF. The chain has TRBV12-3 or TRBV12-4 and TRBJ2-5, with D possibly matching TRBD1 (5 bases). Deletions cut 5 bases from V and 3 bases from J, with 16 bases between. The CDR3 runs to 15 residues.

The CDR3 is CASSLVAGGTINEQYF. The CDR3 DNA sequence: TGTGCCAGCAGCTTGGTAGCGGGGGGTACAATCAATGAGCAGTACTTC. The chain links TRBV7-8 to TRBJ2-7; 10 positions agree with TRBD2. V lost 3 bases, J lost 7 bases, and 12 bases stayed unmatched. The CDR3 covers 16 residues. CDR1 SGHVS and CDR2 FQNEAQ come from the germline V gene.

In its sample, this clonotype was seen once. Sequence at one end of the junction differs from germline and may be a read error. The V gene is TRBV20-1, the J gene TRBJ2-3, with 8 bases fitting TRBD1. Germline V gene sequence: CDR1 DFQATT, CDR2 SNEGSKA (reference sequence). CDR3 size: 15 residues. DNA for the CDR3: TGCAGTGCTTCCGGACAGGGTCAACACACAGGTACGCAGTATTTT. Translation: CSASGQGQHTGTQYF.

With respect to this clonotype: Since a much larger clone is just one base distant, this may be a read error. The chain uses TRBV27 and TRBJ2-3; D gene ambiguous. Germline V gives CDR1 MNHEY, CDR2 SMNVEV (reference sequence). The CDR3 is 13 amino acids. In nucleotides, the CDR3 is TGTGCCAGCAGTTTAACGTTGATCGATATGCAGTATTTT. It codes for CASSLTLIDMQYF.

About this clonotype: A much larger clone lies one base from this, so it may be a read error. The rearrangement joins TRBV28 to TRBJ2-1; TRBD2 agrees at 8 bases. This CDR3 region has 15 residues. Germline assignment: CDR1 MDHEN and CDR2 SYDVKM. DNA for the CDR3: TGTGCCCGCAGTTCCTTAGCGGGAAGGAACAATGAGCAGTTCTTC. The encoded protein is CARSSLAGRNNEQFF.

The V gene is TRBV28, the J gene TRBJ1-2; the D is unclear. This CDR3 is built from 13 residues. The V gene's germline CDR1 is MDHEN and CDR2 SYDVKM. The V and J ends lost 7 bases and 4 bases respectively, with 13 bases between them. The CDR3 bases are TGTGCCAGCAAAACCCCGGGAAGCTATGGCTACACCTTC. Translation: CASKTPGSYGYTF.

This clonotype turned up a few times. The chain couples TRBV20-1 to TRBJ2-5; 11 positions match TRBD2. The CDR3 is 17 residues long. Germline loops: CDR1 DFQATT, CDR2 SNEGSKA (reference sequence). V dropped 4 bases and J dropped 1; count of bases not matched to a gene: 11. CDR3 in amino acids: CSANKLGTSGFQETQYF. CDR3 in DNA: TGCAGTGCTAATAAGTTAGGGACTAGCGGTTTCCAAGAGACCCAGTACTTC.

This chain joins TRBV19 and TRBJ2-7; TRBD2 is a possible D gene (6 bases). Trimming stripped 3 bases from V and 4 bases from J, with 22 bases between. Germline V gene data show CDR1 as LNHDA and CDR2 as SQIVND (reference sequence). This CDR3 is 17 amino acids long. CDR3 protein: CASSIRQDGPGRYEQYF. The CDR3, as DNA: TGTGCCAGTAGTATCCGCCAAGACGGTCCAGGGAGGTACGAGCAGTACTTC.